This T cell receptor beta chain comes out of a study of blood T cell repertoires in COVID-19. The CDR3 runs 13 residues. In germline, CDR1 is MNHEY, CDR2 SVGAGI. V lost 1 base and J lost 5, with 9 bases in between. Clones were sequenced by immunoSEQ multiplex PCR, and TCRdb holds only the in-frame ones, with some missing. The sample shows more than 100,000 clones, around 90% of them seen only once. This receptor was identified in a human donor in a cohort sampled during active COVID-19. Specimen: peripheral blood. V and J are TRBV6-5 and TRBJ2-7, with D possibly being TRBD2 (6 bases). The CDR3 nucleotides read TGTGCCAGCAGTTACTTAGGGAGGCACGAGCAGTACTTC. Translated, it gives CASSYLGRHEQYF.